This T cell receptor (beta chain) was documented in a study of control samples from healthy donors and cancer patients (dated by TCRdb to 2018 to 2020). The method behind the library was the immunoSEQ multiplex PCR assay. Drawn from immuneACCESS, this table holds only the in-frame rearrangements with V and J called that TCRdb kept. Clones are partly lost; checked studies trace under half to an unresolved V gene and leave the rest unexplained. The sample yields about 140,000 clones; more than 80% were counted once. The ten largest clones represent under 9% of the sample. In regard to this clone: No cognate antigen has been identified for it. No base quality information exists; no much larger clone differs at one position.

This receptor was obtained from a man between 18 and 35 years old in good health. The sample taken for sequencing was blood.

The base sequence is TGTGCCAGCAGGTACGGACCGAACACTGAAGCTTTCTTT. It translates as CASRYGPNTEAFF. The V gene is TRBV6-5 and the J gene is TRBJ1-1; no confident D gene assignment can be made. V gives up 6 bases and J gives up 1 base, and the segment between their germline ends measures 9 bases. The CDR3 holds 13 amino acids from the cysteine to the phenylalanine. The entry retains the CDR3 DNA only, 39 bases that are in frame from base 1. The germline V gene yields MNHEY for CDR1 and SVGAGI for CDR2.